This TCR beta chain appears in the sequencing data of a study of post-analysis software for immune sequencing data. This clonotype was recorded a few times. Prepared TCR beta cDNA libraries contained unique molecular identifiers. Input of about 0.95 to 10 million T cells yielded 550,000 or so cDNA molecules. TCRdb re-called the PCR reads with MiXCR, one entry per CDR3 protein. This sample has hundreds of thousands of distinct CDR3 sequences, with roughly 36% found just once. The TCR sequence derives from a girl under 18 with multiple sclerosis. Specimen: blood.

The CDR3 region has the DNA TGTGCCAGCAGCACCAATAATTCACCCCTCCACTTT. Translated: CASSTNNSPLHF. The rearrangement uses TRBV9 and TRBJ1-6, with D unresolved. Trimming pared 4 bases from V and 5 bases from J, leaving 4 bases between. Germline V gene lookup returns CDR1 SGDLS and CDR2 YYNGEE. The CDR3 covers 12 residues.